The clone carrying this T cell receptor (beta chain) was detected only once. This specimen belongs to a study of cytomegalovirus exposure and HLA in healthy donors. PCR was performed using 60 Vbeta and 13 Jbeta primers. TCRdb's table, derived via immunoSEQ multiplex PCR, lists solely in-frame clones and lacks some. The table has roughly 98,000 clones, around 77% seen once. The trim removed 5 bases at V and 2 bases at J, leaving 9 bases unmatched. The V gene's germline CDR1 is MNHEY and CDR2 SMNVEV (reference sequence). CDR3 length equals 16 residues. The chain recombines TRBV27 with TRBJ1-5; 7 bases fit TRBD1. Sequenced material: PBMCs. This TCR was sampled from a man between 40 and 49 years old in good health and CMV-seronegative. The CDR3 nucleotides are TGTGCCAGCAGTCCAAATTCCGGGACAGGCAATCAGCCCCAGCATTTT. This sequence encodes CASSPNSGTGNQPQHF.